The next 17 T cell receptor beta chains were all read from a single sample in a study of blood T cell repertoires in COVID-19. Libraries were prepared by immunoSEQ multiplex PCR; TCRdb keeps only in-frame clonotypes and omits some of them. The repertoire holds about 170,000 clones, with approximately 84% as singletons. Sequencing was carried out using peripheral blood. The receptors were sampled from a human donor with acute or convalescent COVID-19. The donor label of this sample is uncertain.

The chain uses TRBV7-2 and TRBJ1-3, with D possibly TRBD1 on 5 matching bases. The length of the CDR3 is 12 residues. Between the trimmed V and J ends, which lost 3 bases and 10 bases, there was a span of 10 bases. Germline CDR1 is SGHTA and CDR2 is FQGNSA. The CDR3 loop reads CASSFLQGTIYF. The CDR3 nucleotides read TGTGCCAGCAGCTTTCTTCAGGGTACCATATATTTT.

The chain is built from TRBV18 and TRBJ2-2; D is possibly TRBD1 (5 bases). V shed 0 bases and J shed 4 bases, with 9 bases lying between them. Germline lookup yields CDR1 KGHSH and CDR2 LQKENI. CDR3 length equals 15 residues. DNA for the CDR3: TGTGCCAGCTCACCACCGACTCAGGGCACCGGGGAGCTGTTTTTT. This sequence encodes CASSPPTQGTGELFF. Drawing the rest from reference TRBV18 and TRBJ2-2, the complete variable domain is NAGVMQNPRHLVRRRGQEARLRCSPMKGHSHVYWYRQLPEEGLKFMVYLQKENIIDESGMPKERFSAEFPKEGPSILRIQQVVRGDSAAYFCASSPPTQGTGELFFGEGSRLTVL.

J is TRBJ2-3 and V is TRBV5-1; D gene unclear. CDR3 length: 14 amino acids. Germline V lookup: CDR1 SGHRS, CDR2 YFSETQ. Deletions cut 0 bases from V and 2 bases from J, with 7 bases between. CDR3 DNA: TGCGCCAGCAGCTTGGATCCCAACACAGATACGCAGTATTTT. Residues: CASSLDPNTDTQYF. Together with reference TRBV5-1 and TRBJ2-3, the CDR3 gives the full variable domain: KAGVTQTPRYLIKTRGQQVTLSCSPISGHRSVSWYQQTPGQGLQFLFEYFSETQRNKGNFPGRFSGRQFSNSRSEMNVSTLELGDSALYLCASSLDPNTDTQYFGPGTRLTVL.

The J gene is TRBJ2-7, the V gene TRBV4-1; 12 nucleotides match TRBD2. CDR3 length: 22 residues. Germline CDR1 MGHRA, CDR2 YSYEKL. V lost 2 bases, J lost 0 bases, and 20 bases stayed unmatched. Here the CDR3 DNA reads TGCGCCAGCAGCCAACGTGATTGGGGACTAGCGGGTCGTAGGATTAGCTCCTACGAGCAGTACTTC. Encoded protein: CASSQRDWGLAGRRISSYEQYF.

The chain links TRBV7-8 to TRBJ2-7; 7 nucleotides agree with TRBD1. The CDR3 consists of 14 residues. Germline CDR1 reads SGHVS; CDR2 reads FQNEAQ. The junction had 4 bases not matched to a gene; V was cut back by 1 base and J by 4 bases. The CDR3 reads CASSLVGTDYEQYF. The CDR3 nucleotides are TGTGCCAGCAGCTTAGTTGGGACAGATTACGAGCAGTACTTC.

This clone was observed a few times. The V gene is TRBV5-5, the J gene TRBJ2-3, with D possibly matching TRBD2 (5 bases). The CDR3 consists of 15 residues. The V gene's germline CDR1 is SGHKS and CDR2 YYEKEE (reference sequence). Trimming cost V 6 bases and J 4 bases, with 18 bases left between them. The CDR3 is CASTAISGIADTQYF. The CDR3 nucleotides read TGTGCCAGCACGGCCATATCCGGGATCGCAGATACGCAGTATTTT.

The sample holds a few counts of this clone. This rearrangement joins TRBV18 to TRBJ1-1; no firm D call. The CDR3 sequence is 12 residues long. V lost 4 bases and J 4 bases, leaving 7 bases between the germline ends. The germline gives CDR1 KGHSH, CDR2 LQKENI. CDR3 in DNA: TGTGCCAGCTCACTCGGTCCCACTGAAGCTTTCTTT. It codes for CASSLGPTEAFF.

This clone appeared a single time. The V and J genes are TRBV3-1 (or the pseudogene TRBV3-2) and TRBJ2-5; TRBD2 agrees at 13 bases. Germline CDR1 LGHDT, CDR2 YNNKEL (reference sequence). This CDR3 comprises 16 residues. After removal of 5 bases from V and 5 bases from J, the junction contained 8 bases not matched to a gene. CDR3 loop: CASSDPGTSGVETQYF. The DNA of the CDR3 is TGTGCCAGCAGCGACCCCGGGACTAGCGGGGTGGAGACCCAGTACTTC.

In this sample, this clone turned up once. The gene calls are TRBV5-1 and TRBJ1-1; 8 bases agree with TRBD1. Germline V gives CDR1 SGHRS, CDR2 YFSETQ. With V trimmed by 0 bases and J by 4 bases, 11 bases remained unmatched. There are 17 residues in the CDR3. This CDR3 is CASSLGQGPNAGTEAFF. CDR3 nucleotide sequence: TGCGCCAGCAGCTTGGGACAGGGGCCGAACGCGGGCACTGAAGCTTTCTTT.

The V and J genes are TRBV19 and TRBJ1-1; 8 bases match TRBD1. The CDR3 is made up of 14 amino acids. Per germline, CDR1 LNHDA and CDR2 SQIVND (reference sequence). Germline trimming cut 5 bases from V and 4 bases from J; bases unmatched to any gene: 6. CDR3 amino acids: CASSVRQGSTEAFF. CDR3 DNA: TGTGCCAGTAGTGTAAGACAGGGGAGCACTGAAGCTTTCTTT.

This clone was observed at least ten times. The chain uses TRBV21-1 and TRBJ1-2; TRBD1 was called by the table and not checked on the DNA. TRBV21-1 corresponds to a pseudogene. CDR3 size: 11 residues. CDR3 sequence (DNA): TGTGCCGACACCCCTCAAAATGGCTACACCTTC. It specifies CADTPQNGYTF.

This CDR3 reads CASSIRTGTGHNEQFF. The CDR3 DNA sequence: TGTGCCAGTAGTATTCGTACCGGGACAGGCCACAATGAGCAGTTCTTC. The chain is built from TRBV19 and TRBJ2-1, with TRBD1 matching over 8 bases. The germline gives CDR1 LNHDA, CDR2 SQIVND (reference sequence). With 3 bases clipped from V and 5 bases from J, the junction kept 9 bases outside the gene matches. The CDR3 is 16 residues long.

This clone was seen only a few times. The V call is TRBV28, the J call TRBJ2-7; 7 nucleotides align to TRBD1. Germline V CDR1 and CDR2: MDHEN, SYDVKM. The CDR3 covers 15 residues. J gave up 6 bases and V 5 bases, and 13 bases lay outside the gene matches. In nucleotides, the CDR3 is TGTGCCAGCAGTCCCGAGGGGACAGTGCTTACCGAGCAGTACTTC. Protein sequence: CASSPEGTVLTEQYF. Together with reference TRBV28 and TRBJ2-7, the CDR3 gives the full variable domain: DVKVTQSSRYLVKRTGEKVFLECVQDMDHENMFWYRQDPGLGLRLIYFSYDVKMKEKGDIPEGYSVSREKKERFSLILESASTNQTSMYLCASSPEGTVLTEQYFGPGTRLTVT.

In DNA form, the CDR3 reads TGTGCCAGCAGCCTGATGCAGGGGAGATCCTACGAGCAGTACTTC. Protein: CASSLMQGRSYEQYF. The chain has TRBV5-7 and TRBJ2-7; tentatively, D is TRBD1 (6 bases). TRBV5-7 falls under the ORF class, with uncertain function. V lost 4 bases and J 1 base, leaving 15 bases between the germline ends. The CDR3 contains 15 residues.

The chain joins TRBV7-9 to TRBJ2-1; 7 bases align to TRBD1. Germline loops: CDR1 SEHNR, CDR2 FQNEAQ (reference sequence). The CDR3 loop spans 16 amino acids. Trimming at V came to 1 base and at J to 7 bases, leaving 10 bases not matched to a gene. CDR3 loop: CASSLVGQLLWNEQFF. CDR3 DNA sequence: TGTGCCAGCAGCTTAGTGGGACAGCTCCTCTGGAATGAGCAGTTCTTC.

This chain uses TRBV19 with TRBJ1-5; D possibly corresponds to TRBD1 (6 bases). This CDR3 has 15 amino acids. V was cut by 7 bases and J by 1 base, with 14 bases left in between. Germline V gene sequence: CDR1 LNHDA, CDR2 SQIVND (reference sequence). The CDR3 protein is CASTLMRGSNQPQHF. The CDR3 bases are TGTGCCAGTACCTTAATGAGGGGGAGCAATCAGCCCCAGCATTTT.

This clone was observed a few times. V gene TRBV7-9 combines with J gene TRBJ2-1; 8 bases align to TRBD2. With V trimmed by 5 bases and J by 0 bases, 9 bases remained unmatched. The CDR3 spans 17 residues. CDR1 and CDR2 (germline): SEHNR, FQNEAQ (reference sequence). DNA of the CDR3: TGTGCCAGCAGCCCGCCGCTGAGCGGGGGCTCCTACAATGAGCAGTTCTTC. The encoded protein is CASSPPLSGGSYNEQFF. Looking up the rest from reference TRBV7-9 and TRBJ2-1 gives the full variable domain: DTGVSQNPRHKITKRGQNVTFRCDPISEHNRLYWYRQTLGQGPEFLTYFQNEAQLEKSRLLSDRFSAERPKGSFSTLEIQRTEQGDSAMYLCASSPPLSGGSYNEQFFGPGTRLTVL.